The table lists the clone carrying this T cell receptor beta chain with a count of one. Its cognate antigen is unknown. These data belong to a study of cytomegalovirus exposure and HLA in healthy donors. Study-wide results and caveats: Presence/absence analyses assumed roughly uniform sequencing depth across donors. A reported reduction in N-insertions relative to the roughly 610-donor mean was seen in an Asian-associated ancestry cluster in a later analysis.

The PCR used 60 Vbeta and 13 Jbeta primers. The repertoire was sequenced with immunoSEQ multiplex PCR; TCRdb's copy has only in-frame clones and lacks some. The sample shows about 220,000 clones, 75% of them seen only once. Trimming removed 3 bases from V and 5 bases from J, with 19 bases in between. CDR3 length: 16 amino acids. CDR1 is KGHSH and CDR2 is LQKENI in the germline V gene. The V gene is TRBV18, the J gene TRBJ1-1, with D possibly matching TRBD1 (6 bases). The source material was PBMCs. This receptor was obtained from a woman aged 25 to 39 in good health and CMV-seronegative. The CDR3 region is CASSPSPILRGTEAFF. CDR3 DNA: TGTGCCAGCTCACCTAGCCCAATCCTCAGGGGAACTGAAGCTTTCTTT.